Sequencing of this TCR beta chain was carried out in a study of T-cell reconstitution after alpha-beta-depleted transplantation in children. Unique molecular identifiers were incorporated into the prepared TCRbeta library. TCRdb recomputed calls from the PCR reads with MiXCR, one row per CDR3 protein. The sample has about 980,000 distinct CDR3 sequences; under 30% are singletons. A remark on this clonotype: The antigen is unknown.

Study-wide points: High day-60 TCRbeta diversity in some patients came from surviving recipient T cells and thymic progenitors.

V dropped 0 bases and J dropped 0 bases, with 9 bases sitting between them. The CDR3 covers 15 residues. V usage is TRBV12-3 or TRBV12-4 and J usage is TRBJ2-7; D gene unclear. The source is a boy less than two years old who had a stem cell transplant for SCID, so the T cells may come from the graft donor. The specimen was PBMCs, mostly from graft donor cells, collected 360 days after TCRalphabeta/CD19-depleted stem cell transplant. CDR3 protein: CASSLALQASYEQYF. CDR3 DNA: TGTGCCAGCAGTTTAGCCCTGCAGGCCTCCTACGAGCAGTACTTC.